These T cell receptor beta chains were read from a single sample in a study of cytotoxic CD8 clonotypes in ibrutinib-treated CLL. Measured with immunoSEQ multiplex PCR; TCRdb has only the in-frame clones, and not every one. The repertoire consists of about 63,000 clones, with approximately 54% occurring once and the leading ten covering approximately 14%. Sequencing was performed on PBMCs, taken after 12 months of ibrutinib treatment. Source of these receptors: a human donor with chronic lymphocytic leukemia. Each CDR3 is given with its conserved first and last residue. The order of the fields is clone size, J gene, V gene, D gene, CDR3 DNA, CDR3 protein. D genes are given only for firm matches. Part of the rows lack a size; the others show once, few, many or a class for expanded clones.

>few|TRBJ1-5|TRBV19|-
TGTGCCAGTAGCACCGACGGACAGTTTAATCTTGGGCAGCCCCAGCATTTT
CASSTDGQFNLGQPQHF
>-|TRBJ2-7|TRBV19|TRBD2
TGTGCCAGTAGCGCCCTCACTAGCGCGACCTACCACGGGGAGGAGCAGTACTTC
CASSALTSATYHGEEQYF
>-|TRBJ1-1|TRBV28|-
TGTGCCACGGGCGCTGAAGCTTTCTTT
CATGAEAFF
>-|TRBJ1-1|TRBV5-1|TRBD1
TGCGCCAGCAGCTTTGGACAGGGGCGGGATGTGAACACTGAAGCTTTCTTT
CASSFGQGRDVNTEAFF
>-|TRBJ1-1|TRBV6-1|-
TGTGCCAGTCAGTATGGTCTTCTCACTGAAGCTTTCTTT
CASQYGLLTEAFF
>-|TRBJ2-5|TRBV5-1|-
TGCGCCAGCAGCTGGAGGGTCCAAGAGACCCAGTACTTC
CASSWRVQETQYF
>-|TRBJ2-5|TRBV7-9|-
TGTGCCAGCAGCTTATCCCAGGGAGGAGAGACCCAGTACTTC
CASSLSQGGETQYF
>-|TRBJ1-4|TRBV5-1|-
TGCGCCAGCAGCTTGGAAGCCCCTAATGAAAAACTGTTTTTT
CASSLEAPNEKLFF
>-|TRBJ1-2|TRBV11-2|TRBD1
TGTGCCAGCAGCTTAGCCAGGGGGCTTGGCTACACCTTC
CASSLARGLGYTF
>many|TRBJ1-2|TRBV2|-
TGTGCCAGCAGTGAGTTGTTCTATGGCTACACCTTC
CASSELFYGYTF
>-|TRBJ2-1|TRBV6-5|-
TGTGCCAGCAGCCCCGGGACCATCTACAATGAGCAGTTCTTC
CASSPGTIYNEQFF
>-|TRBJ2-3|TRBV5-4|-
TGTGCCAGCAGCCAAGAGGTTCGGTCCACAGATACGCAGTATTTT
CASSQEVRSTDTQYF
>-|TRBJ2-5|TRBV7-2|-
TGTGCCAGCAGCTTTTCTTACTCAGAGACCCAGTACTTC
CASSFSYSETQYF
>-|TRBJ2-5|TRBV15|-
TGTGCCACCAGGGGGCGGGCTCAAGAGACCCAGTACTTC
CATRGRAQETQYF
>once|TRBJ1-3|TRBV6-5|-
TGTGCCAGCAGTTCCCTTTCTGGAAACACCATATATTTT
CASSSLSGNTIYF
>few|TRBJ2-7|TRBV7-6|TRBD2
TGTGCCAGCGGAAGGACTAGCGGGCCCTACGAGCAGTACTTC
CASGRTSGPYEQYF
>-|TRBJ2-7|TRBV6-5|TRBD1
TGTGCCAGCAGTTACTCACGACAGGGTAACTACGAGCAGTACTTC
CASSYSRQGNYEQYF
>-|TRBJ1-4|TRBV5-1|-
TGCGCCAGCAGCTCGGACAGTTGGGGCCGCGAAAAACTGTTTTTT
CASSSDSWGREKLFF
>once|TRBJ2-5|TRBV5-1|TRBD2
TGCGCCAGCAGCTACGGGGGGAACCAAGAGACCCAGTACTTC
CASSYGGNQETQYF